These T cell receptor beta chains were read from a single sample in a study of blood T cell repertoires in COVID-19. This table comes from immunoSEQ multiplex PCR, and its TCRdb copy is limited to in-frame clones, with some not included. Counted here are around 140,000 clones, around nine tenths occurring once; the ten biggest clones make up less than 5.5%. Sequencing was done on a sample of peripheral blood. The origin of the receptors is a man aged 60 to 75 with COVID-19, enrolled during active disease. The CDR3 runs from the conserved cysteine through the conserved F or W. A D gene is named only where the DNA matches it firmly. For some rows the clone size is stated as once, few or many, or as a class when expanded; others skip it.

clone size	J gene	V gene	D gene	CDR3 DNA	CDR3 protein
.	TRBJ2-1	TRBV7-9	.	TGTGCCAGCAGCTTAGATTCCAGGGTCGGTTTCTTC	CASSLDSRVGFF
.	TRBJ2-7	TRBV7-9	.	TGTGCCAGCAGCCCGGGACACCAGAACTCCTACGAGCAGTACTTC	CASSPGHQNSYEQYF
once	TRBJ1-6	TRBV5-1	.	TGCGCCAGCAGCCAACAGGGCTCCTCACCCCTCCACTTT	CASSQQGSSPLHF
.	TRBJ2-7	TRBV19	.	TGTGCCAGTAGGATGACAGGAGGTAACGAGCAGTACTTC	CASRMTGGNEQYF
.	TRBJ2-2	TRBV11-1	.	TGTGCCAGCAGCTTTGGGGGAGGATGGAACACCGGGGAGCTGTTTTTT	CASSFGGGWNTGELFF
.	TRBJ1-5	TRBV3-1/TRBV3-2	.	TGTGCCAGCAGCCAAGATCTCCGGCAGCCCCAGCATTTT	CASSQDLRQPQHF
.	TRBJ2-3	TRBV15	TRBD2	TGTGCCACCAACCCCGGACTAGCGGGGGGAGACACTAGCACAGATACGCAGTATTTT	CATNPGLAGGDTSTDTQYF
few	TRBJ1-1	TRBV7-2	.	TGTGCCAGCAGCTCGTACCGGTACACTGAAGCTTTCTTT	CASSSYRYTEAFF
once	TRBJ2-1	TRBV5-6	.	TGTGCCAGCAGCTTGGCCTCAGCGAGCTCCTACAATGAGCAGTTCTTC	CASSLASASSYNEQFF
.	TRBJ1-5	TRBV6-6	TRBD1	TGTGCCAGCATTGAGGGCGGCAGGGGGTCTAATCAGCCCCAGCATTTT	CASIEGGRGSNQPQHF
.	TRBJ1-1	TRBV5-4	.	TGTGCCAGCAGCCAGGACAGGAACACTGAAGCTTTCTTT	CASSQDRNTEAFF
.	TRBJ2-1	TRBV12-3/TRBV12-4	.	TGTGCCAGTCGGACAGACTACAATGAGCAGTTCTTC	CASRTDYNEQFF
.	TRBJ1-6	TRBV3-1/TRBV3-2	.	TGTGCCAGCAGTCGTAGGGGCACCTATAATTCACCCCTCCACTTT	CASSRRGTYNSPLHF
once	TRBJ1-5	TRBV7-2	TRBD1	TGTGCCAGCAGCTTGACCCGGGACAGAAATCAGCCCCAGCATTTT	CASSLTRDRNQPQHF
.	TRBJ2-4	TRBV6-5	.	TGTGCCAGCAGTTACTCCTCAGCCAAAAACATTCAGTACTTC	CASSYSSAKNIQYF
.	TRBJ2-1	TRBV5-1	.	TGCGCCAGCAGTGTGACGGGGGGCCTCGATCCGAATGAGCAGTTCTTC	CASSVTGGLDPNEQFF